The TCR beta chain under discussion was sequenced for a study of neurological immune-mediated disorders. Study-level findings and limits: None of the CDR3 amino acid sequences of expanded clones were shared across subjects, and this suggested private repertoires in all groups.

The study used blood bank volunteers in Maryland, USA, as healthy controls. PBMCs stored at -80 C, 2 million in total, were the source of the unsorted libraries. This clonotype was seen ten or more times. Antigen: not known. This CDR3 is 19 amino acids long. Germline V gene sequence: CDR1 SGDLS, CDR2 YYNGEE. V was clipped by 4 bases and J by 2 bases; unmatched bases: 15. 5'RACE with 10-nucleotide random UMIs produced the cDNA. TCRdb itself ran the 5' RACE reads through MiXCR, one entry per CDR3 protein. The data contain 25,000 to 35,000 distinct CDR3 sequences, over 12% of them seen just once; the ten biggest clones take up 25% to 35%.

Sample: PBMCs. V is TRBV9 and J is TRBJ2-2; 9 bases fit TRBD2. This clonotype was obtained from a man between 65 and 85 years old in good health. The CDR3 DNA reads TGTGCCAGCAGCTTCCCAGGGGGGCTAGCGGGATTAAACACCGGGGAGCTGTTTTTT. Amino acid sequence: CASSFPGGLAGLNTGELFF.